A single sample gave rise to the 15 T cell receptor beta chains below, sequenced in a study of blood T cell repertoires in COVID-19. The data were produced by immunoSEQ multiplex PCR, yet TCRdb's version contains in-frame clones alone and is incomplete. The table lists roughly 410,000 clones, about 89% of them singletons. The sample comprised peripheral blood. These receptor sequences come from a woman aged 55 to 70 with COVID-19, enrolled during active disease.

V gene TRBV28 combines with J gene TRBJ1-2; the D is unclear. This CDR3 is built from 12 residues. In germline, CDR1 is MDHEN, CDR2 SYDVKM. V dropped 4 bases and J dropped 3 bases, with 6 bases sitting between them. The CDR3 DNA sequence: TGTGCCAGCAGTTCTCAGGACTATGGCTACACCTTC. Its translation is CASSSQDYGYTF.

The rearrangement uses TRBV3-1 (or the pseudogene TRBV3-2) and TRBJ1-1, with TRBD1 matching 11 bases. CDR3 length: 14 amino acids. With V trimmed by 2 bases and J by 11 bases, 7 bases remained unmatched. Germline V gene data show CDR1 as LGHDT and CDR2 as YNNKEL (reference sequence). The chain's CDR3 is CASSQPWTGGRAFF. The CDR3 region has the DNA TGTGCCAGCAGCCAACCTTGGACAGGGGGCCGGGCTTTCTTT.

The chain couples TRBV2 to TRBJ1-6; 10 bases agree with TRBD1. V gave up 6 bases and J gave up 8 bases; unmatched junction bases: 7. CDR3 length: 15 residues. Per the germline V gene, CDR1 is SNHLY and CDR2 is FYNNEI. In DNA, the CDR3 is TGTGCCAGCAGAGCGGGGGACAGGGGTGATTCACCCCTCCACTTT. It translates to CASRAGDRGDSPLHF. The full variable domain, completed using reference TRBV2 and TRBJ1-6, is EPEVTQTPSHQVTQMGQEVILRCVPISNHLYFYWYRQILGQKVEFLVSFYNNEISEKSEIFDDQFSVERPDGSNFTLKIRSTKLEDSAMYFCASRAGDRGDSPLHFGNGTRLTVT.

The chain has TRBV6-6 and TRBJ1-6, with D possibly TRBD1 on 5 matching bases. The CDR3 is made up of 15 amino acids. Germline V gene lookup returns CDR1 MNHNY and CDR2 SVGAGI (reference sequence). Between the trimmed V and J ends, which lost 0 bases and 5 bases, there was a span of 8 bases. DNA of the CDR3: TGTGCCAGCAGTTACTCGCCAGGGAATAATTCACCCCTCCACTTT. This gives the protein CASSYSPGNNSPLHF.

CDR3 in amino acids: CSVGGTGYYGYTF. Here the CDR3 DNA reads TGCAGCGTTGGAGGGACAGGTTACTATGGCTACACCTTC. This chain connects TRBV29-1 to TRBJ1-2, with TRBD1 matching 8 bases. This CDR3 has 13 amino acids. Germline CDR1 is SQVTM and CDR2 is ANQGSEA. V dropped 4 bases and J dropped 3; count of bases not matched to a gene: 4.

The chain is built from TRBV6-5 and TRBJ1-2; D is perhaps TRBD1 (6 bases). There are 14 residues in the CDR3. Between the trimmed V and J ends, which lost 2 bases and 7 bases, there was a span of 14 bases. From germline, CDR1 is MNHEY and CDR2 SVGAGI. The CDR3 sequence: CASSYLQGFSGYTF. The CDR3 DNA is TGTGCCAGCAGTTACCTACAGGGTTTCAGTGGCTACACCTTC.

CDR3 protein: CASRRRQGADEQYF. As DNA, the CDR3 is TGTGCCAGTAGACGCCGACAGGGGGCGGACGAGCAGTACTTC. V usage is TRBV19 and J usage is TRBJ2-7; 10 nucleotides line up with TRBD1. The CDR3 covers 14 residues. Germline V gene lookup returns CDR1 LNHDA and CDR2 SQIVND (reference sequence). After removal of 6 bases from V and 5 bases from J, the junction contained 7 bases not matched to a gene.

The J gene is TRBJ2-5, the V gene TRBV11-2; D remains ambiguous. Trimming took 2 bases from V and 2 from J, leaving 9 bases between them. This CDR3 is 14 amino acids long. Per germline, CDR1 SGHAT and CDR2 FQNNGV. The CDR3 spells CASSLSQLQETQYF. The CDR3 bases are TGTGCCAGCAGCTTATCACAGTTACAAGAGACCCAGTACTTC.

V usage is TRBV6-2 or TRBV6-3 and J usage is TRBJ2-1; 7 positions match TRBD2. This CDR3 region has 16 residues. V shed 4 bases, J shed 4 bases, and the junction held 10 bases outside the gene matches. The germline CDR1 and CDR2 sequences are MNHEY and SVGEGT. In nucleotides, the CDR3 is TGTGCCAGCAGTTCCCCACGAGCGGGGAAATACAATGAGCAGTTCTTC. Translating it yields CASSSPRAGKYNEQFF.

The V gene is TRBV2, the J gene TRBJ1-2; possible D gene TRBD1, 6 bases. The germline V and J ends were trimmed by 7 bases and 3 bases, with 15 bases remaining between them. Germline CDR1 reads SNHLY; CDR2 reads FYNNEI. The CDR3 has 14 residues. The CDR3 loop reads CASTIGGSHYGYTF. Written as DNA, the CDR3 is TGTGCCAGCACTATAGGGGGTTCTCACTATGGCTACACCTTC.

This chain joins TRBV3-1 (or the pseudogene TRBV3-2) and TRBJ2-1; perhaps TRBD2 as D (5 bases). This CDR3 is 14 amino acids long. The V and J ends lost 6 bases and 9 bases respectively, with 18 bases between them. The germline V gene has CDR1 LGHDT and CDR2 YNNKEL (reference sequence). The CDR3 loop reads CASRPWSGYGEQFF. The CDR3 DNA sequence: TGTGCCAGCAGGCCGTGGAGCGGTTACGGTGAGCAGTTCTTC.

This clone has only one observation. The chain employs TRBV19 and TRBJ1-1; 8 positions agree with TRBD1. Germline CDR1 is LNHDA and CDR2 is SQIVND (reference sequence). V was clipped by 4 bases and J by 1 base; unmatched bases: 11. The length of the CDR3 is 17 residues. The CDR3 sequence is CASSRKTGARGNTEAFF. CDR3 coding DNA: TGTGCCAGTAGTAGGAAGACAGGGGCGAGGGGGAACACTGAAGCTTTCTTT.

This clone was observed once. The chain couples TRBV7-6 to TRBJ2-7; a possible D gene is TRBD2 (6 bases). The V and J ends lost 4 bases and 2 bases respectively, with 12 bases between them. This CDR3 spans 14 amino acids. Germline CDR1 and CDR2: SGHVS and FNYEAQ. CDR3 sequence reads: CASSWDGGAYEQYF. The CDR3 DNA sequence: TGTGCCAGCAGCTGGGACGGAGGGGCCTACGAGCAGTACTTC.

This clone was seen only a few times. This sequence joins TRBV5-1 and TRBJ2-7, with TRBD1 matching 8 bases. CDR1 is SGHRS and CDR2 is YFSETQ in the germline V gene. The CDR3 has 14 residues. V lost 7 bases and J lost 3; bases outside the gene matches: 9. CDR3 sequence (DNA): TGCGCCAGCGGAAGACAGGGGATGGACTACGAGCAGTACTTC. It is translated as CASGRQGMDYEQYF.

The chain couples TRBV6-1 to TRBJ2-4; 9 nucleotides agree with TRBD1. J gave up 4 bases and V 4 bases, and 8 bases lay outside the gene matches. The germline V gene has CDR1 MNHNS and CDR2 SASEGT. This CDR3 comprises 16 residues. CDR3 amino acids: CASSGVFGTGKNIQYF. CDR3 bases: TGTGCCAGCAGTGGTGTTTTCGGGACAGGGAAAAACATTCAGTACTTC.